The present entry profiles one TCR beta chain with its context. Its antigen is still unknown. The CDR3 runs to 14 residues. V shed 6 bases, J shed 4 bases, and the junction held 6 bases outside the gene matches. Germline assignment: CDR1 ENHRY and CDR2 SYGVKD. This sample was taken from a study of blood T cells in healthy people across ages. Sample-barcoded 5' priming and a J-beta primer mix drove a second PCR of 7 to 11 cycles. MiXCR, applied by TCRdb to the 5' RACE reads, yields one record per CDR3 protein. The repertoire has around 990,000 distinct CDR3 sequences, around two fifths of them found once; the top ten carry around 14%. Study-wide points: Donor CMV status was unknown, possibly confounding expanded clonotype changes.

Sample: blood. This sequence joins TRBV10-3 and TRBJ1-2, with TRBD1 identical over 9 bases. The receptor comes from a man aged 18 to 29 in good health. The CDR3 sequence: CAIRRGQGTYGYTF. The CDR3 bases are TGTGCCATCAGGCGCGGACAGGGGACCTATGGCTACACCTTC.